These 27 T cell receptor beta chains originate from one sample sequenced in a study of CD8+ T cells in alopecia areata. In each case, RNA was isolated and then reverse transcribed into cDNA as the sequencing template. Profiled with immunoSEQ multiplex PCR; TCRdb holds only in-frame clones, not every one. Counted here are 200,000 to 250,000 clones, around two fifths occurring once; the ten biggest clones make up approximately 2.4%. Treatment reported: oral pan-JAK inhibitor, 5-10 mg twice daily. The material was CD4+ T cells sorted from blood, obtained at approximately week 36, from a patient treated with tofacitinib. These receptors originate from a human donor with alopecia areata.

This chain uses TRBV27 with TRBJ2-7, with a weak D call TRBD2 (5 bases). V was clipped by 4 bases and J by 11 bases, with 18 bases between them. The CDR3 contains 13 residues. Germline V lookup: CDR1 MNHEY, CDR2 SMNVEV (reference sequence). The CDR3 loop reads CASSSLERAKEYF. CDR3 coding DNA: TGTGCCAGCAGTTCCTTAGAGAGGGCGAAGGAGTACTTC.

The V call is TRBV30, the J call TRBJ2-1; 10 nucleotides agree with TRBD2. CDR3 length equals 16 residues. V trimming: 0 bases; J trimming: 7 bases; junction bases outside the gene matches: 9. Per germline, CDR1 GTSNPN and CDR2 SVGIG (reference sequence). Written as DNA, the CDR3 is TGTGCCTGGAGTGTCTGGGCTAGCGGGAGTGGGAATGAGCAGTTCTTC. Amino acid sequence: CAWSVWASGSGNEQFF.

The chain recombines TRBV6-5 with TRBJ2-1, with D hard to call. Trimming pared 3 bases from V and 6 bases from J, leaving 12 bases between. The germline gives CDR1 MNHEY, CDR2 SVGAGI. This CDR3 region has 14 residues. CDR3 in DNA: TGTGCCAGCAGTTATCAGGATATACCCAATGAGCAGTTCTTC. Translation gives CASSYQDIPNEQFF.

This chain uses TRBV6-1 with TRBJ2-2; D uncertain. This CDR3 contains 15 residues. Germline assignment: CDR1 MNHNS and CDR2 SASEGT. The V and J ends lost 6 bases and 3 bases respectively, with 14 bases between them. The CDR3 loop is CASSPSRRHTGELFF. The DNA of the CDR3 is TGTGCCAGCAGCCCAAGTAGGCGGCACACCGGGGAGCTGTTTTTT.

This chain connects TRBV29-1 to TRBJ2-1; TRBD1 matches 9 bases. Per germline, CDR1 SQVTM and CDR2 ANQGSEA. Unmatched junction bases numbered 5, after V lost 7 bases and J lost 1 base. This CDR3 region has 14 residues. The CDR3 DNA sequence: TGCAGCGCCGGGACAGGGTCGTCCTACAATGAGCAGTTCTTC. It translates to CSAGTGSSYNEQFF.

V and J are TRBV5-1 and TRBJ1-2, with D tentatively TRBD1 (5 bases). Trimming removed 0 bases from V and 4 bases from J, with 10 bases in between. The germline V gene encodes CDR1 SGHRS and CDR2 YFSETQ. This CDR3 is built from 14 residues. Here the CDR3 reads CASSLDGGRYGYTF. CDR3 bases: TGCGCCAGCAGCTTGGATGGGGGACGCTATGGCTACACCTTC. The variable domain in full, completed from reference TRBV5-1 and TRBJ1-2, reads KAGVTQTPRYLIKTRGQQVTLSCSPISGHRSVSWYQQTPGQGLQFLFEYFSETQRNKGNFPGRFSGRQFSNSRSEMNVSTLELGDSALYLCASSLDGGRYGYTFGSGTRLTVV.

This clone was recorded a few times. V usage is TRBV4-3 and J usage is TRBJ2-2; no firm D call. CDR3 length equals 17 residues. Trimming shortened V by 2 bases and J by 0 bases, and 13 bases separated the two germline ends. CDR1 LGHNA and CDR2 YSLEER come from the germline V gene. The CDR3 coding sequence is TGCGCCAGCAGCCAAAACGCAAGATTAGCGAACACCGGGGAGCTGTTTTTT. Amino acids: CASSQNARLANTGELFF.

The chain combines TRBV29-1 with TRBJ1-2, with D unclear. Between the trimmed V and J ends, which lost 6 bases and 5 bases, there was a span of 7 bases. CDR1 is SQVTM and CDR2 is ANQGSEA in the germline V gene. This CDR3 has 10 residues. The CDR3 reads CSVRSYGYTF. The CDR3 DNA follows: TGCAGCGTACGCTCTTATGGCTACACCTTC.

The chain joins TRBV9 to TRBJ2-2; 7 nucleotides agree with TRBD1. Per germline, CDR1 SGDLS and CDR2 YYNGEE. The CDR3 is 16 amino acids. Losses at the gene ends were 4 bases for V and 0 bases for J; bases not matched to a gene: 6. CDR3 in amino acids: CASSTLGTANTGELFF. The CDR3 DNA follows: TGTGCCAGCAGCACCCTCGGGACAGCGAACACCGGGGAGCTGTTTTTT.

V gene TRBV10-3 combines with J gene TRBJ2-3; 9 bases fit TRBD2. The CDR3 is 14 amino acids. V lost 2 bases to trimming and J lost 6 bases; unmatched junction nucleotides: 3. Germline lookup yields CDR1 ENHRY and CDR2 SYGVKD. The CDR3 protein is CAISEGLARDTQYF. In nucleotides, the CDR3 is TGTGCCATCAGTGAGGGACTAGCGCGCGATACGCAGTATTTT.

DNA of the CDR3: TGCGCCAGCAGCTTGGACGGCGGCAACTACGAGCAGTACTTC. Translated: CASSLDGGNYEQYF. The V call is TRBV5-1, the J call TRBJ2-7; D gene ambiguous. CDR3 length: 14 amino acids. Looked up from germline, CDR1 is SGHRS and CDR2 is YFSETQ. Trimming shortened V by 0 bases and J by 3 bases, and 10 bases separated the two germline ends. The full variable domain, in which reference TRBV5-1 and TRBJ2-7 provide the parts outside the CDR3, is KAGVTQTPRYLIKTRGQQVTLSCSPISGHRSVSWYQQTPGQGLQFLFEYFSETQRNKGNFPGRFSGRQFSNSRSEMNVSTLELGDSALYLCASSLDGGNYEQYFGPGTRLTVT.

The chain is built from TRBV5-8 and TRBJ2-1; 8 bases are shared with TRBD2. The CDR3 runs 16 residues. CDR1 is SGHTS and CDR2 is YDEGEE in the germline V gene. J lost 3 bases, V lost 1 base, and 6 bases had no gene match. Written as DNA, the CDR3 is TGTGCCAGCAGCTTGAAGCGGCTAGCGGGCTACAATGAGCAGTTCTTC. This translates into CASSLKRLAGYNEQFF.

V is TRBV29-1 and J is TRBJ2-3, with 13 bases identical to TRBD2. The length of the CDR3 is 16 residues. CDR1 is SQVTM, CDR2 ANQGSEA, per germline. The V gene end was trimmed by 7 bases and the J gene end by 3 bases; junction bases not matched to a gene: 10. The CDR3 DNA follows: TGCAGCGCAGAAAGGACTAGCGGGAGTCGTACAGATACGCAGTATTTT. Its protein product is CSAERTSGSRTDTQYF.

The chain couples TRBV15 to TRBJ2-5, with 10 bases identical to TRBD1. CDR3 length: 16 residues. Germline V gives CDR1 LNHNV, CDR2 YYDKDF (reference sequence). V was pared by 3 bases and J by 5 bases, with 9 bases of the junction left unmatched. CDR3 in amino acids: CATSRILTGGAETQYF. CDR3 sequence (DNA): TGTGCCACCAGCAGGATCTTGACAGGGGGCGCGGAGACCCAGTACTTC.

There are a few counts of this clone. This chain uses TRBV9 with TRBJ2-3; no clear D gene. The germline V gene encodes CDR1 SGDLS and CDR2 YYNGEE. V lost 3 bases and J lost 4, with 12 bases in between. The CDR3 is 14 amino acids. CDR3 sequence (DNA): TGTGCCAGCAGCGCCCGTCCAGCCGCAGATACGCAGTATTTT. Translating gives CASSARPAADTQYF.

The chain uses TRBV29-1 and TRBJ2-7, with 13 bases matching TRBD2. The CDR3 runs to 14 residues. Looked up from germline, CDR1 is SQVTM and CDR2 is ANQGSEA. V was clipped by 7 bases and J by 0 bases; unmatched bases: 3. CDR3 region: CSARTSGSSYEQYF. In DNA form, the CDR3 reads TGCAGCGCCAGGACTAGCGGGAGCTCCTACGAGCAGTACTTC.

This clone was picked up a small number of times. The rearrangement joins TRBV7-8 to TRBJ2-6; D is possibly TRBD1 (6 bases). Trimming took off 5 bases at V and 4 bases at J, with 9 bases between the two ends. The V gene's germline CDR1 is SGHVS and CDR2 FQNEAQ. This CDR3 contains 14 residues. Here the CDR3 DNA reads TGTGCCAGCAGCGCAGGGGTCGGGGCCAACGTCCTGACTTTC. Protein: CASSAGVGANVLTF.

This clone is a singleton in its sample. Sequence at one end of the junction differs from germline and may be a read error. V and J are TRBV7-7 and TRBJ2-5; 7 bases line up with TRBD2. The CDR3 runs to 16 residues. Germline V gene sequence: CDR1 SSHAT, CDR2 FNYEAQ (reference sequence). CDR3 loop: CASSLADGGGQETQYF. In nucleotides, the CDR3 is TGTGCTAGCAGCTTAGCGGACGGGGGAGGGCAAGAGACCCAGTACTTC.

CDR3 DNA sequence: TGTGCCAGCAGCCGGACAGACAGGGTTTGGTACGAGCAGTACTTC. Translation: CASSRTDRVWYEQYF. The genes are TRBV7-2 and TRBJ2-7, with 7 positions matching TRBD1. Unmatched junction bases numbered 11, after V lost 5 bases and J lost 4 bases. Germline V gives CDR1 SGHTA, CDR2 FQGNSA. This CDR3 has 15 residues.

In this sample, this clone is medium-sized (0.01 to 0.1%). The CDR3 coding sequence is TGTGCCAGCAGCGCTAGCGGGCAGGACCCGGAGACCCAGTACTTC. Its translation is CASSASGQDPETQYF. The chain has TRBV7-2 and TRBJ2-5; 8 bases align to TRBD2. The CDR3 consists of 15 residues. Germline V gene lookup returns CDR1 SGHTA and CDR2 FQGNSA. J lost 5 bases, V lost 5 bases, and 10 bases had no gene match.

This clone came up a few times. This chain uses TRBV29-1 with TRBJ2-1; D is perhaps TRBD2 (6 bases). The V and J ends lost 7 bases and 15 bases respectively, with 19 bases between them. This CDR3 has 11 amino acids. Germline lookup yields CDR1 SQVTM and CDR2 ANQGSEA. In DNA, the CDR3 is TGCAGCGCCAGACTAGACCGTCTGGGGTTCTTC. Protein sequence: CSARLDRLGFF.

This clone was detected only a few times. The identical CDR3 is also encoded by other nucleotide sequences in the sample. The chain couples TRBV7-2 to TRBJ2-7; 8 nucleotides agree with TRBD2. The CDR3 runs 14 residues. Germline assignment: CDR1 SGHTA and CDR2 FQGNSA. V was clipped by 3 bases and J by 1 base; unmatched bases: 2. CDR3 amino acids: CASSFTSGSYEQYF. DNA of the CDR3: TGTGCCAGCAGCTTCACTAGCGGTTCCTACGAGCAGTACTTC. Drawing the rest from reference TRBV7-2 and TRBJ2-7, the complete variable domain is GAGVSQSPSNKVTEKGKDVELRCDPISGHTALYWYRQSLGQGLEFLIYFQGNSAPDKSGLPSDRFSAERTGGSVSTLTIQRTQQEDSAVYLCASSFTSGSYEQYFGPGTRLTVT.

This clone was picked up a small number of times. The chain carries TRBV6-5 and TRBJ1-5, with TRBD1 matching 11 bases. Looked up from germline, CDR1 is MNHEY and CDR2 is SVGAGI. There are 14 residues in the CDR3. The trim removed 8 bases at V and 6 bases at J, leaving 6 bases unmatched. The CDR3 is CASRDRGSSQPQHF. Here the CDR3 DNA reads TGTGCCAGCCGGGACAGGGGGTCGAGTCAGCCCCAGCATTTT.

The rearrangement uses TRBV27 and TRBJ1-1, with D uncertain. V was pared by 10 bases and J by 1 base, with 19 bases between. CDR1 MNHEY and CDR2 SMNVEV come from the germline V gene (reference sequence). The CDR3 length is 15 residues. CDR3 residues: CATHPRRDGNTEAFF. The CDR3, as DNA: TGTGCCACCCACCCACGGAGGGATGGGAACACTGAAGCTTTCTTT.

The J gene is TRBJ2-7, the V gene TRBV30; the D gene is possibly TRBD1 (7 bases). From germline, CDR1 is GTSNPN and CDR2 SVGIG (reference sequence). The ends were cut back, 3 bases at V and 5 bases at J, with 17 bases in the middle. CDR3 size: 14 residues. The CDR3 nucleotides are TGTGCCTGGAGGAGGGCAGGGGGGCGCCACGAGCAGTACTTC. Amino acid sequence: CAWRRAGGRHEQYF.

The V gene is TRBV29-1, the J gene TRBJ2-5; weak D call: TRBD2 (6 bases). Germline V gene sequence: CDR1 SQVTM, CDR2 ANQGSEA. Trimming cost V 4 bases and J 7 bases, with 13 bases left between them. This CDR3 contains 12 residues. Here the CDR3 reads CSVAAGPGTQYF. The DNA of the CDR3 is TGCAGCGTTGCAGCGGGTCCGGGGACCCAGTACTTC.

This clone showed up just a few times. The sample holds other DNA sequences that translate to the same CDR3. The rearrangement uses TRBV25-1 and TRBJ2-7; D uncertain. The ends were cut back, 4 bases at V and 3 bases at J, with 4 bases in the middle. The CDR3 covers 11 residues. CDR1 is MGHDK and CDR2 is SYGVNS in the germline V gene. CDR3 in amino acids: CASSALYEQYF. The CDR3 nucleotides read TGTGCCAGCAGTGCCCTCTACGAGCAGTACTTC.